This T cell receptor (beta chain) stems from a study of T-cell memory formation after mild COVID-19. Study details: TCR clusters showed largely donor specificity.

The study, taken as a whole, reports: Later expanders leaned toward CD4+, whereas clones contracting from day 15 to 85 were balanced CD4/CD8. Cross-reactive memory apparently joined, as some responding clones appeared in pre-infection memory.

This clonotype was counted between two and nine times. Its antigen is not identified. Germline lookup yields CDR1 SQVTM and CDR2 ANQGSEA. The CDR3 runs to 12 residues. V lost 6 bases, J lost 9 bases, and 9 bases stayed unmatched. TCR alpha and TCR beta cDNA libraries with sample barcodes and UMIs came from 5'RACE using constant-segment primers. TCRdb passed the 5' RACE reads through MiXCR, listing each CDR3 protein once. The repertoire has hundreds of thousands of distinct CDR3 sequences, roughly 15% of them found once; the top ten carry about 20%. The chain employs TRBV29-1 and TRBJ2-5, with 8 bases lining up with TRBD1. The sequence came from a man aged 18 to 30 who had mild COVID-19 (a few samples of this study predate the infection). Cell type and time point are not known. The sequenced material came from PBMCs or a T cell subset sorted from them (not recorded which). The CDR3: CSVDRAQAAQYF. In nucleotides, the CDR3 is TGCAGCGTGGACAGGGCACAAGCGGCCCAGTACTTC.